Listed below are T cell receptor beta chains from one sample, sequenced in a study of blood T cell repertoires in COVID-19. Profiling relied on immunoSEQ multiplex PCR, and the TCRdb table lists in-frame clones only, not all of them. This sample has around 130,000 clones, with around 89% found just once. The material sequenced was peripheral blood. Source of these receptors: a man in his fifties or sixties with active or convalescent COVID-19. CDR3s include the opening cysteine and the closing phenylalanine or tryptophan. Each record gives: CDR3 length, J gene, D gene, V gene, clone size, CDR3 DNA, CDR3 protein. D genes are given only for firm matches. Clone size is given for some rows only: seen once, a few or many times, or a class if the clone is expanded.

13,TRBJ2-2,NA,TRBV19,once,TGTGCCAGTAGTATTACGGTCACCGGGGAGCTGTTTTTT,CASSITVTGELFF
15,TRBJ2-7,TRBD1,TRBV6-2/TRBV6-3,NA,TGTGCCAGCAGTTACTCGGGACAGGTCGCCTACGAGCAGTACTTC,CASSYSGQVAYEQYF
17,TRBJ1-2,TRBD1,TRBV3-1/TRBV3-2,NA,TGTGCCAGCAGCCATTTAGCCGGGACAGGGGGCGTCTATGGCTACACCTTC,CASSHLAGTGGVYGYTF
13,TRBJ1-3,TRBD1,TRBV30,NA,TGTGCCTGGACGACAGGGGAAGGAAACACCATATATTTT,CAWTTGEGNTIYF
14,TRBJ1-2,NA,TRBV5-1,NA,TGCGCCAGCAGCTTGGTAGGGGGACGAGATGGCTACACCTTC,CASSLVGGRDGYTF
13,TRBJ1-5,NA,TRBV6-5,NA,TGTGCCAGCGGACTTAGCGGCAGACAGCCCCAGCATTTT,CASGLSGRQPQHF
13,TRBJ2-1,TRBD2,TRBV7-9,NA,TGTGCCAGCAGTCATGGGACTACCAATGAGCAGTTCTTC,CASSHGTTNEQFF
15,TRBJ1-1,TRBD1,TRBV6-5,NA,TGTGCCAGCAGTCCCTGGGGGACAGTAACAGGTGAAGCTTTCTTT,CASSPWGTVTGEAFF
13,TRBJ1-1,NA,TRBV9,NA,TGTGCCAGCTCGCGGGGAGGGAACACTGAAGCTTTCTTT,CASSRGGNTEAFF
16,TRBJ2-2,NA,TRBV7-2,NA,TGTGCCAGCAGCCTCCCCCTTGGAGGGCTGGGCGGGGAGCTGTTTTTT,CASSLPLGGLGGELFF
14,TRBJ2-5,TRBD2,TRBV5-1,NA,TGCGCCAGCAGGTTACGGGAGGGCCCAGAGACCCAGTACTTC,CASRLREGPETQYF
16,TRBJ2-1,TRBD2,TRBV7-9,NA,TGTGCCAGCAGCCCGATAGGACTAGCGGGGGACAATGAGCAGTTCTTC,CASSPIGLAGDNEQFF
11,TRBJ1-2,NA,TRBV29-1,NA,TGCAGCGTTAGCGGGGTCGATGGCTACACCTTC,CSVSGVDGYTF
16,TRBJ1-3,NA,TRBV21-1,NA,TGTGCCAGCAGCAAAGCCTGGCAGGTCTGTGGAAACACCATATATTTT,CASSKAWQVCGNTIYF
14,TRBJ2-7,NA,TRBV10-2,NA,TGCGCCAGCGCCGCCGGAACAGTTTCCTACGAGCAGTACTTC,CASAAGTVSYEQYF
14,TRBJ2-1,TRBD1,TRBV7-9,NA,TGTGCCAGCAGCTTAACACAGGGGACCCATGAGCAGTTCTTC,CASSLTQGTHEQFF
17,TRBJ2-1,NA,TRBV18,NA,TGTGCCAGCTCCCCGGGTGGTTCCAGTCCCTACTACAATGAGCAGTTCTTC,CASSPGGSSPYYNEQFF
13,TRBJ2-5,TRBD1,TRBV19,NA,TGTGCCAGTAGATCAGGGGGTCAAGAGACCCAGTACTTC,CASRSGGQETQYF
16,TRBJ2-1,TRBD1,TRBV5-1,NA,TGCGCCAGCAGCTTGGCCGGGACAGGGGCGTACAATGAGCAGTTCTTC,CASSLAGTGAYNEQFF
15,TRBJ2-2,TRBD2,TRBV11-2,NA,TGTGCCAGCAGTCGACTAGCGGGAAACACCGGGGAGCTGTTTTTT,CASSRLAGNTGELFF
14,TRBJ2-5,NA,TRBV24-1,NA,TGTGCCACCAGTGATTGGCGAGGCCAAGAGACCCAGTACTTC,CATSDWRGQETQYF
14,TRBJ1-5,TRBD1,TRBV30,NA,TGTGCCTGGAGTTTTACAGGGGGAGTTCAGCCCCAGCATTTT,CAWSFTGGVQPQHF
14,TRBJ1-4,NA,TRBV30,NA,TGTGCCTGGAGTGGCGACAGCCACAATGAAAAACTGTTTTTT,CAWSGDSHNEKLFF
15,TRBJ1-2,TRBD1,TRBV19,NA,TGTGCCAGTAGTACACAGGGGAAGGGTGTCTATGGCTACACCTTC,CASSTQGKGVYGYTF
14,TRBJ2-7,TRBD1,TRBV28,once,TGTGCCAGCAGTCCCCCCCCGACAGGGAACGAGCAGTACTTC,CASSPPPTGNEQYF
14,TRBJ2-5,TRBD1,TRBV19,NA,TGTGCCAGTACGGCGCAGGGGGATGCAGAGACCCAGTACTTC,CASTAQGDAETQYF
14,TRBJ2-2,TRBD1,TRBV5-1,NA,TGCGCCAGCAGCATAAGACAGGGGGCCGGGGAGCTGTTTTTT,CASSIRQGAGELFF
19,TRBJ2-1,TRBD2,TRBV19,NA,TGTGCCAGTAGTGTGACGGGACTAGCGGGGGGAGTACGTTACAATGAGCAGTTCTTC,CASSVTGLAGGVRYNEQFF
16,TRBJ2-7,NA,TRBV7-2,NA,TGTGCCAGCAGCTTATCGCCCGGGGTTACCGCCTACGAGCAGTACTTC,CASSLSPGVTAYEQYF
15,TRBJ2-5,NA,TRBV24-1,NA,TGTGCCACCAGTGATACCCCTGGCAGGGGAGAGACCCAGTACTTC,CATSDTPGRGETQYF
17,TRBJ2-1,TRBD2,TRBV5-4,NA,TGTGCCAGCAGCGATGGGACTAGCGGGAGGCACCGAGTTGAGCAGTTCTTC,CASSDGTSGRHRVEQFF
13,TRBJ2-2,NA,TRBV12-3/TRBV12-4,NA,TGTGCCAGCAGTGAGGTGCGCACCGGGGAGCTGTTTTTT,CASSEVRTGELFF
14,TRBJ2-3,TRBD2,TRBV9,once,TGTGCCAGCAGGGCGGGGGGGTCCACAGATACGCAGTATTTT,CASRAGGSTDTQYF
13,TRBJ2-2,TRBD2,TRBV12-3/TRBV12-4,NA,TGTGCCAGCAGGCTAGCGGCAACCGGGGAGCTGTTTTTT,CASRLAATGELFF
15,TRBJ2-7,NA,TRBV7-9,once,TGTGCCAGCGGCCCCTCTAACAGGGTCTTCTACGAGCAGTACTTC,CASGPSNRVFYEQYF
14,TRBJ1-1,TRBD1,TRBV9,NA,TGTGCCAGCAGCGTAGGCAGGGGGCGTAATGAAGCTTTCTTT,CASSVGRGRNEAFF
14,TRBJ1-1,NA,TRBV4-1,NA,TGCGCCAGCAGCCAAGGGGTTCGGGACACTGAAGCTTTCTTT,CASSQGVRDTEAFF
13,TRBJ1-6,NA,TRBV30,NA,TGTGCCTGGAGTGTAGGGCCAGGGTCACCCCTCCACTTT,CAWSVGPGSPLHF
16,TRBJ2-6,TRBD1,TRBV9,NA,TGTGCCAGCAGCGTGACAGGGTACTCTGGGGCCAACGTCCTGACTTTC,CASSVTGYSGANVLTF
15,TRBJ2-7,NA,TRBV15,once,TGTGCCACCAGCAGAGGGGACACAGAATCCTACGAGCAGTACTTC,CATSRGDTESYEQYF
15,TRBJ2-1,TRBD1,TRBV5-1,NA,TGCGCCAGCAGCGCCAGACAGGGTTCCTACAATGAGCAGTTCTTC,CASSARQGSYNEQFF
12,TRBJ1-5,NA,TRBV6-5,NA,TGTGCCAGCAGAGGGGGAAGTCAGCCCCAGCATTTT,CASRGGSQPQHF
17,TRBJ2-5,TRBD1,TRBV2,NA,TGTGCCAGGCGAAATCCGGGACAGGGGTCCTACCAAGAGACCCAGTACTTC,CARRNPGQGSYQETQYF
16,TRBJ1-2,NA,TRBV28,NA,TGTGCCAGCAGCCGATCGGGGAGCCGCGATCACTATGGCTACACCTTC,CASSRSGSRDHYGYTF
12,TRBJ1-1,NA,TRBV27,NA,TGTGCCAGCAGTTCTGGCCACACTGAAGCTTTCTTT,CASSSGHTEAFF
13,TRBJ2-2,TRBD1,TRBV5-8,NA,TGTGCCAGCAGCCCGACAGGGACCGGGGAGCTGTTTTTT,CASSPTGTGELFF
15,TRBJ1-5,NA,TRBV15,NA,TGTGCCACCAGCAATTTGGGCCTTAGCAATCAGCCCCAGCATTTT,CATSNLGLSNQPQHF
15,TRBJ2-5,TRBD1,TRBV11-2,NA,TGTGCCAGCAGCTCTCAGGGGGCGAGGCAAGAGACCCAGTACTTC,CASSSQGARQETQYF